A single TCR beta chain is shown here with its context. The antigen is undetermined. The data derive from a study of metastatic and nonmetastatic thyroid tumors. The overall study: Peripheral blood and tumor or nodule samples from malignant and benign thyroid patients were compared. Study observations and caveats: Significantly greater TCR beta diversity was reportedly found in malignant thyroid tumors than in benign nodules (in blood and tumor).

In the original analysis: Clinicopathological groups supplied CDR3 differences that were used to build a distant-metastasis classifier for papillary thyroid cancer. TCRdb re-called the PCR reads through MiXCR. The V and J calls reflect TCRdb's pipeline rather than the authors' work. The sample lists around 4,800 clones, approximately 23% occurring once. Germline lookup yields CDR1 LGHDT and CDR2 YNNKEL (reference sequence). This CDR3 is built from 14 residues. V was cut by 5 bases and J by 1 base, with 8 bases left in between. The entire patient cohort was treatment-naive prior to thyroid surgery. The sequence came from a female donor with papillary thyroid cancer or a benign thyroid nodule (not recorded which). Some clones in this sample may be carry-over from other donors' samples. This chain links TRBV3-1 with TRBJ2-2; the D is unclear. The sequencing input was adjacent normal tissue. DNA for the CDR3: TGTGCCAGCAGCTTAGAAGGGAACACCGGGGAGCTGTTTTTT. It is translated as CASSLEGNTGELFF.